Included here is one T cell receptor (beta chain) sequence, with context. Antigen unknown. Template switching appended UMIs that held a 6-nucleotide sample barcode. TCRdb reworked the 5' RACE reads into one entry per CDR3 protein, no DNA. This sample contains over 150,000 distinct CDR3 sequences. The germline CDR1 and CDR2 sequences are SGHRS and YFSETQ. The CDR3 spans 13 residues. This entry is derived from a study of monozygotic twins with inflammatory bowel disease. Study-level findings and limits: IBD patients carried less diverse TCRbeta repertoires (inverse Simpson) than healthy co-twins. It was not supported that a single strong signal or clonotype was associated with IBD.

The sample consisted of blood. The V call is TRBV5-1, the J call TRBJ1-1. The receptor was derived from a human donor with ulcerative colitis or Crohn's disease, or a healthy co-twin of an affected twin (not recorded which). The CDR3 sequence is CASSRDKNTEAFF. The full variable domain, with the rest looked up from reference TRBV5-1 and TRBJ1-1, is KAGVTQTPRYLIKTRGQQVTLSCSPISGHRSVSWYQQTPGQGLQFLFEYFSETQRNKGNFPGRFSGRQFSNSRSEMNVSTLELGDSALYLCASSRDKNTEAFFGQGTRLTVV.